This T cell receptor beta chain came from a study of blood T cell repertoires in COVID-19. Germline CDR1 MGHRA, CDR2 YSYEKL. The CDR3 spans 15 residues. V lost 1 base, J lost 3 bases, and 12 bases lay in between. TCRdb's copy holds only in-frame clones and misses some; the assay was immunoSEQ multiplex PCR. Of approximately 320,000 clones in the sample, 85% to 90% were seen once. This chain connects TRBV4-1 to TRBJ1-1, with no clear D. This TCR derives from a woman aged 25 to 39 with COVID-19, enrolled during active disease. Sequenced sample: peripheral blood. CDR3 amino acids: CASSQGRVQYTEAFF. The DNA of the CDR3 is TGCGCCAGCAGCCAAGGTCGGGTGCAGTACACTGAAGCTTTCTTT.